A selection of T cell receptor beta chains follows, all from one sample in a study of long-term antiretroviral therapy in people with HIV. Data came from immunoSEQ multiplex PCR; TCRdb stores just in-frame clones and leaves some out. The data hold 25,000 to 30,000 clones, with approximately 90% observed a single time. The sample in question was unsorted PBMCs, obtained roughly 5 years after starting antiretroviral therapy. The receptors stem from a woman between 40 and 55 years old with HIV. CDR3s include the opening cysteine and the closing phenylalanine or tryptophan.

v_gene,CDR3aa
TRBV6-5,CASIHRRAGAYEQYF
TRBV9,CASSVGTSYEQYF
TRBV9,CASSKATSGGSYEQYF
TRBV6-1,CASAYGTGTGELFF
TRBV25-1,CASKGVLDRGKNEQFF
TRBV27,CASSLLLGGYEQYF
TRBV19,CASSISGTALLRPGGNIQYF
TRBV14,CASSPWTGTNTGELFF
TRBV29-1,CSVVPGLSTGELFF
TRBV7-9,CASSLAGTLAGNTIYF
TRBV11-3,CASSSLSLAYEQYF
TRBV7-8,CASSPLRDRAHYGYTF
TRBV10-3,CAIRWTSGDNEQFF
TRBV5-4,CASSAPTKDEQFF
TRBV5-1,CASSAGHPNTGELFF
TRBV5-8,CASSLGSSGRAGTDTQYF
TRBV4-2,CASSPRLGNQPQHF
TRBV19,CASSMGQSNYGYTF
TRBV6-5,CASSYSAGPLSEQYF
TRBV19,CASSIGDRNRGYAQPQHF
TRBV5-1,CASSDGSYSGNTIYF
TRBV28,CASSSTGLLPYGYTF
TRBV30,CAWRADRTGREKLFF
TRBV7-6,CASSPRTGGSYNEQFF
TRBV5-6,CASSPGTGRNSPLHF
TRBV2,CASSERSRSIYF
TRBV5-6,CASSSRERGHVLHEQYF
TRBV15,CATSRGGTGSSYEQYF
TRBV6-6,CASSYSTGENSPLHF
TRBV6-6,CASSYGQNNEKLFF
TRBV9,CASSHRDGGNTEAFF